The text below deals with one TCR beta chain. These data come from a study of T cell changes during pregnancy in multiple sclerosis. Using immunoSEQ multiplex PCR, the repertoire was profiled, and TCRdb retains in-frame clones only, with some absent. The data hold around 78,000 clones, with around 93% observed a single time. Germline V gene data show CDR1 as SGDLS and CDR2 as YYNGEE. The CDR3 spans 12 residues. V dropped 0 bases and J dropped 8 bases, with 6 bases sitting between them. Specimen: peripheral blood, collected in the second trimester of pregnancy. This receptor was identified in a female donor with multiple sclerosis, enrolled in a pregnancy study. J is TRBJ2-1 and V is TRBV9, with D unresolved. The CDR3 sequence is CASSVAPDEQFF. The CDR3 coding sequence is TGTGCCAGCAGCGTAGCCCCGGATGAGCAGTTCTTC.